This T cell receptor (beta chain) was documented in a study of blood T cell repertoires in COVID-19. Background on the study: COVID-19 samples, acute and convalescent, were from the United States, Italy and Spain. PBMCs, B-cell-depleted T cells, or T cells were the source of the cDNA or gDNA that made up the material.

Assay: immunoSEQ multiplex PCR; the TCRdb copy retains only in-frame clones and omits some. The table lists some 96,000 clones, around nine tenths of them singletons. The germline gives CDR1 SGHDN, CDR2 FVKESK. CDR3 length equals 15 residues. Between the trimmed V and J ends, which lost 6 bases and 1 base, there was a span of 15 bases. The J gene is TRBJ1-1, the V gene TRBV14; perhaps TRBD1 as D (6 bases). This sequence originates from a man aged 50 or older with acute or convalescent COVID-19. Material: peripheral blood. CDR3 DNA sequence: TGTGCCAGCAGGCAATACGGGACACCGAACACTGAAGCTTTCTTT. As protein: CASRQYGTPNTEAFF.